The 23 T cell receptor beta chains below were found in one sample sequenced in a study of blood T cells in healthy people across ages. With a J-beta primer mix and a sample-barcoded 5' primer, a second PCR ran about 7 to 12 cycles. TCRdb independently ran MiXCR on the 5' RACE reads; one entry per CDR3 protein. The top ten hold 15% to 20% of the sample, which has over a million distinct CDR3 sequences, less than 50% seen once. Sequenced sample: blood. These receptors came from a woman aged 55-70 years in good health.

The chain uses TRBV24-1 and TRBJ2-1, with D perhaps matching TRBD2 (6 bases). Trimming stripped 4 bases from V and 4 bases from J, with 7 bases between. This CDR3 is 13 amino acids long. Germline lookup yields CDR1 KGHDR and CDR2 SFDVKD. CDR3 nucleotides: TGTGCCACCAGTGACCGGGGGTACAATGAGCAGTTCTTC. Translated: CATSDRGYNEQFF.

The CDR3 reads CASSVPFARNEQYF. Here the CDR3 DNA reads TGTGCCAGCAGCGTCCCGTTTGCTAGGAATGAGCAGTACTTC. V is TRBV5-6 and J is TRBJ2-5; no firm D call. This CDR3 has 14 amino acids. Trimming stripped 4 bases from V and 11 bases from J, with 21 bases between. Germline values: CDR1 SGHDT, CDR2 YYEEEE. The full variable domain, in which reference TRBV5-6 and TRBJ2-5 provide the parts outside the CDR3, is DAGVTQSPTHLIKTRGQQVTLRCSPKSGHDTVSWYQQALGQGPQFIFQYYEEEERQRGNFPDRFSGHQFPNYSSELNVNALLLGDSALYLCASSVPFARNEQYFGPGTRLLVL.

V and J are TRBV4-1 and TRBJ2-1; 11 nucleotides align to TRBD2. The V gene's germline CDR1 is MGHRA and CDR2 YSYEKL. V shed 4 bases and J 3 bases; nucleotides not matched to a gene: 11. CDR3 size: 18 residues. The CDR3 nucleotides are TGCGCCAGCAGCCCCTTGGGGGGTACTAGCGGGAGCTACAATGAGCAGTTCTTC. It encodes CASSPLGGTSGSYNEQFF.

The chain joins TRBV29-1 to TRBJ2-7; 9 nucleotides match TRBD1. This CDR3 contains 14 residues. Per the germline V gene, CDR1 is SQVTM and CDR2 is ANQGSEA. V was pared by 6 bases and J by 9 bases, with 15 bases of the junction left unmatched. CDR3 region: CSVFGQGSTPGQYF. Here the CDR3 DNA reads TGCAGCGTGTTTGGACAGGGGAGTACTCCCGGGCAGTACTTC.

This chain connects TRBV6-5 to TRBJ2-5; D is unresolved. The CDR3 covers 11 residues. From germline, CDR1 is MNHEY and CDR2 SVGAGI. Trimming pared 7 bases from V and 2 bases from J, leaving 5 bases between. CDR3 protein: CASTEQETQYF. Here the CDR3 DNA reads TGTGCCAGCACCGAACAAGAGACCCAGTACTTC.

This chain links TRBV28 with TRBJ1-2, with D possibly TRBD1 on 6 matching bases. The CDR3 length is 13 residues. Germline loops: CDR1 MDHEN, CDR2 SYDVKM. V lost 6 bases and J 8 bases, leaving 16 bases between the germline ends. This CDR3 reads CASSLPQGRGYTF. The CDR3 DNA is TGTGCCAGCAGCCTTCCGCAGGGGAGGGGCTACACCTTC.

The rearrangement links TRBV25-1 to TRBJ2-5; 14 positions agree with TRBD2. The CDR3 has 18 amino acids. The V gene end was trimmed by 3 bases and the J gene end by 1 base; junction bases not matched to a gene: 7. Per the germline V gene, CDR1 is MGHDK and CDR2 is SYGVNS. The CDR3, as DNA: TGTGCCAGCAGTGACGGACTAGCGGGAGGTCTGGGCCAAGAGACCCAGTACTTC. Translation gives CASSDGLAGGLGQETQYF.

The genes are TRBV20-1 and TRBJ2-7; TRBD2 is a possible D gene (6 bases). This CDR3 region has 13 residues. V was shortened by 5 bases and J by 2 bases, with 13 bases between the two germline ends. From germline, CDR1 is DFQATT and CDR2 SNEGSKA (reference sequence). The CDR3 DNA follows: TGCAGTGCTCCCGAGGGAGGCACCTACGAGCAGTACTTC. Protein sequence: CSAPEGGTYEQYF.

This clonotype was counted a few times. This chain's CDR3 is CASRLGRDVANGRDTQYF. The CDR3 DNA reads as TGCGCCAGCCGGCTAGGCAGGGATGTGGCGAACGGGCGAGATACGCAGTATTTT. This chain uses TRBV4-1 with TRBJ2-3, with D perhaps matching TRBD1 (5 bases). Trimming took 8 bases from V and 5 from J, leaving 29 bases between them. The CDR3 spans 18 residues. Germline-derived CDR1 and CDR2 are MGHRA and YSYEKL.

This clonotype has just one count. The chain links TRBV20-1 to TRBJ1-1; the D gene is possibly TRBD1 (5 bases). V dropped 0 bases and J dropped 4 bases, with 12 bases sitting between them. Germline values: CDR1 DFQATT, CDR2 SNEGSKA (reference sequence). The CDR3 covers 14 residues. The CDR3 DNA follows: TGCAGTGCTAGAGAACCCGACAGACTCACTGAAGCTTTCTTT. This sequence encodes CSAREPDRLTEAFF.

The rearrangement joins TRBV24-1 to TRBJ2-1; 9 nucleotides agree with TRBD1. The V gene's germline CDR1 is KGHDR and CDR2 SFDVKD. V gave up 7 bases and J gave up 7 bases; unmatched junction bases: 4. CDR3 length equals 13 residues. The CDR3 region has the DNA TGTGCCACCAGCGAGACAGGGGGTAATGAGCAGTTCTTC. This encodes CATSETGGNEQFF.

Points on this clonotype: A much larger clone is a single base away; this may be a read error. The chain joins TRBV29-1 to TRBJ2-1; D is ambiguous. This CDR3 comprises 13 residues. Germline CDR1 and CDR2: SQVTM and ANQGSEA. V lost 6 bases to trimming and J lost 6 bases, with 15 bases between them. The CDR3 reads CSVEQIACNEQFF. The CDR3 nucleotides are TGCAGCGTCGAACAGATAGCCTGCAATGAGCAGTTCTTC.

Notes on this clonotype: The germline gene is not matched at one end of the junction; a read error may be the cause. The chain has TRBV30 and TRBJ1-1, with 8 bases fitting TRBD1. Germline CDR1 reads GTSNPN; CDR2 reads SVGIG (reference sequence). The CDR3 is 14 residues long. The CDR3: CARSVGGQDTEAFF. The CDR3 region has the DNA TGTGCCCGGAGTGTAGGGGGACAGGACACTGAAGCTTTCTTT.

This clonotype was observed a handful of times. The chain links TRBV5-1 to TRBJ2-1; 12 positions match TRBD2. CDR1 is SGHRS and CDR2 is YFSETQ in the germline V gene. V lost 3 bases and J lost 2; bases outside the gene matches: 6. CDR3 length: 17 amino acids. This CDR3 is CASSSWTSGNTYNEQFF. CDR3 DNA sequence: TGCGCCAGCAGCTCATGGACTAGCGGGAATACCTACAATGAGCAGTTCTTC.

This clonotype was counted a few times. The gene calls are TRBV10-3 and TRBJ1-2, with D possibly matching TRBD1 (6 bases). V gave up 6 bases and J gave up 6 bases, with 17 bases separating them. Germline V CDR1 and CDR2: ENHRY, SYGVKD. The CDR3 length is 14 residues. The CDR3 DNA sequence: TGTGCCATCAGCCCTCGGGGGCAGGAGGATGGCTACACCTTC. It translates to CAISPRGQEDGYTF.

The rearrangement links TRBV5-1 to TRBJ2-7; TRBD1 matches at 9 bases. V gave up 3 bases and J gave up 7 bases; unmatched junction bases: 11. Germline values: CDR1 SGHRS, CDR2 YFSETQ. The CDR3 is made up of 15 amino acids. CDR3 in amino acids: CASSWGDRAPWEQYF. The CDR3 DNA sequence: TGCGCCAGCAGCTGGGGGGACAGGGCCCCATGGGAGCAGTACTTC.

The sample holds many counts of this clonotype. CDR3 DNA: TGCAGTGCTAAGGGACAGGGGATCACTAATGAAAAACTGTTTTTT. Encoded protein: CSAKGQGITNEKLFF. The chain combines TRBV20-1 with TRBJ1-4, with TRBD1 identical over 10 bases. The length of the CDR3 is 15 residues. Per the germline V gene, CDR1 is DFQATT and CDR2 is SNEGSKA (reference sequence). Unmatched junction bases numbered 4, after V lost 4 bases and J lost 2 bases.

V gene TRBV12-3 or TRBV12-4 combines with J gene TRBJ2-4; 9 bases are a match to TRBD1. The J call is in doubt because the DNA end fits TRBJ2-5 better. This CDR3 contains 14 residues. CDR3 residues: CASSRTGETETQYF. CDR3 bases: TGTGCCAGCAGCCGGACAGGGGAAACAGAGACCCAGTACTTC.

The V call is TRBV5-1, the J call TRBJ2-5, with 11 bases fitting TRBD2. CDR1 and CDR2 from the germline V gene are SGHRS and YFSETQ. V was pared by 4 bases and J by 11 bases, with 16 bases of the junction left unmatched. The CDR3 runs 16 residues. Here the CDR3 reads CASSQGTSGMLTGQYF. The CDR3 nucleotides are TGCGCCAGCAGCCAGGGGACTAGCGGAATGCTGACAGGGCAGTACTTC.

This clonotype was seen more than once but under ten times. This chain joins TRBV9 and TRBJ2-3; 7 bases are a match to TRBD2. Losses at the gene ends were 3 bases for V and 1 base for J; bases not matched to a gene: 8. The CDR3 has 16 residues. Germline values: CDR1 SGDLS, CDR2 YYNGEE. Written as DNA, the CDR3 is TGTGCCAGCAGCGCCCGGGACTACCAGGGCACAGATACGCAGTATTTT. Translated, it gives CASSARDYQGTDTQYF.

This clonotype appeared a few times. The chain has TRBV6-1 and TRBJ2-5; tentative D call: TRBD2 (5 bases). Trimming removed 4 bases at V and 12 bases at J, with 24 bases between. This CDR3 has 15 amino acids. Germline loops: CDR1 MNHNS, CDR2 SASEGT. CDR3 sequence: CASSALGLSAREEYF. DNA of the CDR3: TGTGCCAGCAGTGCTCTCGGCCTTTCCGCCCGGGAAGAGTACTTC.

The chain combines TRBV2 with TRBJ2-7; the D gene could be TRBD1 or TRBD2 (6 bases each). CDR1 and CDR2 (germline): SNHLY, FYNNEI. Trimming took 7 bases from V and 1 from J, leaving 14 bases between them. The CDR3 loop spans 14 amino acids. CDR3 region: CASKGGTPSYEQYF. The CDR3 coding sequence is TGTGCCAGCAAAGGCGGGACACCGTCCTACGAGCAGTACTTC.

Turning to this clonotype: Germline is not matched at one junction end, which may reflect a read error. The chain recombines TRBV20-1 with TRBJ2-3, with 11 bases identical to TRBD2. This CDR3 contains 15 residues. Germline values: CDR1 DFQATT, CDR2 SNEGSKA (reference sequence). CDR3 amino acids: CSAEKLAGGTDTRYF. The CDR3, as DNA: TGCAGTGCTGAGAAGCTAGCGGGGGGCACAGATACGCGGTATTTT.